A single sample gave rise to the 5 T cell receptor beta chains below, sequenced in a study of T and B cells in COVID-19 patients. From blood, about 250-500 ng of genomic DNA served as TRB template. Multiplex PCR with BIOMED2 TRB-A/B primer pools amplified TRB rearrangements. TCRdb processed the multiplex PCR reads anew with MiXCR; each CDR3 protein has one entry. The sample records thousands of distinct CDR3 sequences, roughly 21% being singletons. Material for sequencing was blood. All receptors derive from a human donor who had recovered from COVID-19.

This clonotype was counted only a few times. The chain is built from TRBV20-1 and TRBJ1-6, with D perhaps TRBD1 (5 bases). The CDR3 has 14 amino acids. Germline V CDR1 and CDR2: DFQATT, SNEGSKA (reference sequence). With 0 bases removed from V and 9 bases from J, the gap between germline ends came to 12 bases. The chain's CDR3 is CSAREGTYGSPLHF. In DNA form, the CDR3 reads TGCAGTGCTAGAGAGGGGACCTACGGTTCACCCCTCCACTTT.

By share, this clonotype counts as medium-sized. This chain joins TRBV6-2 or TRBV6-3 and TRBJ1-1, with 9 bases fitting TRBD1. The CDR3 is 14 residues long. Looked up from germline, CDR1 is MNHEY and CDR2 is SVGEGT. The V gene end was trimmed by 6 bases and the J gene end by 1 base; junction bases not matched to a gene: 3. As DNA, the CDR3 is TGTGCCAGCAGATCGACAGGGGGGAACACTGAAGCTTTCTTT. Its protein is CASRSTGGNTEAFF.

This rearrangement joins TRBV6-1 to TRBJ2-7; D is perhaps TRBD1 or TRBD2 (6 bases each). Germline CDR1 and CDR2: MNHNS and SASEGT. CDR3 length equals 13 residues. The V and J ends lost 7 bases and 4 bases respectively, with 14 bases between them. The CDR3 loop reads CASTEGGSYEQYF. Here the CDR3 DNA reads TGTGCCAGCACAGAAGGGGGGTCGTACGAGCAGTACTTC.

Judged by abundance, this clonotype is medium-sized. This rearrangement joins TRBV5-1 to TRBJ2-2; D could derive from TRBD1 or TRBD2 (5 bases each). The CDR3 totals 16 residues. V lost 0 bases to trimming and J lost 2 bases, with 11 bases between them. Germline CDR1 SGHRS, CDR2 YFSETQ. In DNA form, the CDR3 reads TGCGCCAGCAGCTTGGTGGGGGTAATAAACACCGGGGAGCTGTTTTTT. Its protein product is CASSLVGVINTGELFF.

This clonotype is termed medium-sized (0.01 to 0.1%). This chain links TRBV27 with TRBJ1-6; weak D call: TRBD1 (5 bases). Germline values: CDR1 MNHEY, CDR2 SMNVEV (reference sequence). Trimming left V 3 bases short and J 7 bases short, with 7 bases between. CDR3 length: 13 amino acids. The CDR3 nucleotides are TGTGCCAGCAGTTTCAGGGAAAATTCACCCCTCCACTTT. This translates into CASSFRENSPLHF.